This TCR beta chain originates from a study of shared clonotypes between healthy human individuals. This clone has at least ten counts. V lost 4 bases, J lost 4 bases, and 11 bases lay in between. Germline CDR1 SGHVS, CDR2 FNYEAQ. The CDR3 runs to 14 residues. The data were produced by immunoSEQ multiplex PCR, yet TCRdb's version contains in-frame clones alone and is incomplete. This table holds about half a million clones, around 77% found once. V usage is TRBV7-6 and J usage is TRBJ1-3, with a tentative D call TRBD1 (6 bases). Sequenced input: PBMCs. The TCR was taken from a woman in her 40s in good health. Some clones in this sample may be carry-over from other donors' samples. The CDR3 loop reads CASSSGTPGNTIYF. CDR3 nucleotide sequence: TGTGCCAGCAGCTCCGGGACACCCGGAAACACCATATATTTT.